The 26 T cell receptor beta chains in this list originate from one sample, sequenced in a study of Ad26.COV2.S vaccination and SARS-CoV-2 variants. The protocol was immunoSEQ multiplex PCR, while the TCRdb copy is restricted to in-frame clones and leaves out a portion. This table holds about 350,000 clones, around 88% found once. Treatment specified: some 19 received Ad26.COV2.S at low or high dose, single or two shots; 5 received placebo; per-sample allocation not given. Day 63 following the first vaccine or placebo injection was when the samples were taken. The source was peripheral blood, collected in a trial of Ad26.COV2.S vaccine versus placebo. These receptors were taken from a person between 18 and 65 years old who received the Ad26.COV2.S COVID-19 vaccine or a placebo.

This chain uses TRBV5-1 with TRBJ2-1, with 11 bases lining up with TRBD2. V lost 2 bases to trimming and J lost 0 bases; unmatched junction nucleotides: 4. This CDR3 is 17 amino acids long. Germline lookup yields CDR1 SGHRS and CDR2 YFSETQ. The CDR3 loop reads CASSFPSGRSSYNEQFF. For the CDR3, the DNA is TGCGCCAGCAGCTTCCCTAGCGGGAGGTCCTCCTACAATGAGCAGTTCTTC.

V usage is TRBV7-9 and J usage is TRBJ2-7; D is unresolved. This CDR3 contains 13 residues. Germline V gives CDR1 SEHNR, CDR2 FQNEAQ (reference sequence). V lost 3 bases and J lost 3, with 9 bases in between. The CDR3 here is CASSFQGFYEQYF. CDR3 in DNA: TGTGCCAGCAGCTTCCAAGGTTTCTACGAGCAGTACTTC.

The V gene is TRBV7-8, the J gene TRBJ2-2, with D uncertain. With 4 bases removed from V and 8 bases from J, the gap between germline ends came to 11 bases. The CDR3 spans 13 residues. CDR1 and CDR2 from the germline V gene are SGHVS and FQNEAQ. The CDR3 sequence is CASSSRPGGELFF. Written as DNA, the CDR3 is TGTGCCAGCAGCTCCCGTCCCGGTGGGGAGCTGTTTTTT.

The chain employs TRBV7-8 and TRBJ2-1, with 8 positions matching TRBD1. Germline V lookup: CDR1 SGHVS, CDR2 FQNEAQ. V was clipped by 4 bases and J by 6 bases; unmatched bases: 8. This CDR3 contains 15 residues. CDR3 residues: CASSSTRTGRNEQFF. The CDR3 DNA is TGTGCCAGCAGCTCAACCAGGACAGGGCGCAATGAGCAGTTCTTC. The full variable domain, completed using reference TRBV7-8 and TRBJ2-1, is GAGVSQSPRYKVAKRGQDVALRCDPISGHVSLFWYQQALGQGPEFLTYFQNEAQLDKSGLPSDRFFAERPEGSVSTLKIQRTQQEDSAVYLCASSSTRTGRNEQFFGPGTRLTVL.

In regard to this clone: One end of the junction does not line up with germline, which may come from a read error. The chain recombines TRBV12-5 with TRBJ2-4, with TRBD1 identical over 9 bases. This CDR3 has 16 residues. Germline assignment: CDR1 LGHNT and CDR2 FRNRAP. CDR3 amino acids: CASGLVLTGGTPKLHF. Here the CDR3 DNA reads TGTGCTAGTGGTTTGGTATTGACAGGGGGGACACCGAAACTCCACTTC.

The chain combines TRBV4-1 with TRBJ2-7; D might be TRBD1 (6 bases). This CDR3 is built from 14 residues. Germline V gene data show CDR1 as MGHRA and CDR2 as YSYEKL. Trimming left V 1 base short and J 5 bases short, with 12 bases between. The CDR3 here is CASSQAGDLDEQYF. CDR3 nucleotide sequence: TGCGCCAGCAGCCAAGCAGGGGACCTGGACGAGCAGTACTTC.

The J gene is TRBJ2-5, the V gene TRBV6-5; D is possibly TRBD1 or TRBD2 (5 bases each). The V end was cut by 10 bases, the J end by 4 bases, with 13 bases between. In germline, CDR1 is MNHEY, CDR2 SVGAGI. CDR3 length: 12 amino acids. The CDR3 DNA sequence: TGTGCCATCCTCAGGGACCCAGAGACCCAGTACTTC. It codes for CAILRDPETQYF.

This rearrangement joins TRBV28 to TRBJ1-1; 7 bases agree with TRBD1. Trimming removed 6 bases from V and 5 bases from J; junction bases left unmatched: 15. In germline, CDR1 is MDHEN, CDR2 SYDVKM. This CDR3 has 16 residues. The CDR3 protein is CASRRVPGQRLTEAFF. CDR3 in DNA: TGTGCCAGCAGGCGGGTACCGGGACAGCGTCTGACTGAAGCTTTCTTT.

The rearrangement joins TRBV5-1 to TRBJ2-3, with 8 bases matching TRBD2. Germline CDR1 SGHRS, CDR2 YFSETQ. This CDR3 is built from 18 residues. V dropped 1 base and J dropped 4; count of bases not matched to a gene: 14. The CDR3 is CASSLQGPPAGVADTQYF. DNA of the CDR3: TGCGCCAGCAGCTTGCAGGGGCCTCCAGCGGGAGTGGCAGATACGCAGTATTTT.

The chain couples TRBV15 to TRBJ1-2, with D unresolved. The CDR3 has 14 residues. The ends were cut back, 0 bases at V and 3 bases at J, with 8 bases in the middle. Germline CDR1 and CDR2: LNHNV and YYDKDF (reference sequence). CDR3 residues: CATSRDRTDYGYTF. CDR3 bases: TGTGCCACCAGCAGAGATCGAACAGACTATGGCTACACCTTC.

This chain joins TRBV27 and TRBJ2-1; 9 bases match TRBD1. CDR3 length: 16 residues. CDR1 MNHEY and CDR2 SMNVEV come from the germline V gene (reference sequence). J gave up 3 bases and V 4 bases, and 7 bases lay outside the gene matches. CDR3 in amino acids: CASSSYRGLHYNEQFF. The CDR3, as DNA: TGTGCCAGCAGTTCATACAGGGGGCTTCACTACAATGAGCAGTTCTTC.

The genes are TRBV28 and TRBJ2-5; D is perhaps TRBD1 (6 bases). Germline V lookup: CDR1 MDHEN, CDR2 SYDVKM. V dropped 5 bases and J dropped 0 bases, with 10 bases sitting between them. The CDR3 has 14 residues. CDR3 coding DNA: TGTGCCAGCAGTAGGACAGAGTACCAAGAGACCCAGTACTTC. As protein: CASSRTEYQETQYF.

The CDR3, as DNA: TGTGCCAGCAAACAGTGGACCGACCCAAAAGAGACCCAGTACTTC. Amino acid sequence: CASKQWTDPKETQYF. The chain carries TRBV2 and TRBJ2-5; no reliable D call. Trimming removed 7 bases from V and 3 bases from J, with 18 bases in between. CDR1 is SNHLY and CDR2 is FYNNEI in the germline V gene. The CDR3 is 15 residues long.

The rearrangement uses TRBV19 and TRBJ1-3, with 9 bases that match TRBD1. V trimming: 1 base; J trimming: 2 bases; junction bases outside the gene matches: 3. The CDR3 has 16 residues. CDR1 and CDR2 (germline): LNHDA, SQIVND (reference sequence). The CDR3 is CASSIGDRAAGNTIYF. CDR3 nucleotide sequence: TGTGCCAGTAGTATAGGGGACAGGGCAGCTGGAAACACCATATATTTT.

The CDR3 DNA reads TGTGCCAGCAGTTTTAGGGGGGCCCAGCATTTT. Protein sequence: CASSFRGAQHF. The rearrangement uses TRBV12-3 or TRBV12-4 and TRBJ1-5, with D tentatively TRBD1 (6 bases). V was clipped by 3 bases and J by 11 bases, with 8 bases between them. The length of the CDR3 is 11 residues.

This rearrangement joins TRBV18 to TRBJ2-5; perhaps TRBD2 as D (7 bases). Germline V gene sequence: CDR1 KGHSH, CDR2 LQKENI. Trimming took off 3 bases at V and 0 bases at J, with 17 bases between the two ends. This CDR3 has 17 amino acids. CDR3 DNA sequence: TGTGCCAGCTCACCGGTACGCAGGGGACTACACCAAGAGACCCAGTACTTC. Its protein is CASSPVRRGLHQETQYF.

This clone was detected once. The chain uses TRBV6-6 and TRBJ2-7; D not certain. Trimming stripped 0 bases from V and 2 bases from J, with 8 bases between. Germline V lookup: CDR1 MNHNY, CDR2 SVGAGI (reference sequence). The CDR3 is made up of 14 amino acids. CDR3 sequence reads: CASSYSDRTYEQYF. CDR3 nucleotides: TGTGCCAGCAGTTACTCGGACCGAACCTACGAGCAGTACTTC.

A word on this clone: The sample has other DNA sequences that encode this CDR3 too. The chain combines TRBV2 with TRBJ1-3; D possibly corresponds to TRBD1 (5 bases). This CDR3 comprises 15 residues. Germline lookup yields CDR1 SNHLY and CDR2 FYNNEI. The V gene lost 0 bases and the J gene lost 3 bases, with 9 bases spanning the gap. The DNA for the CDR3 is TGTGCCAGCAGTGAAGCGCCAGGGCTTGGAAACACCATATATTTT. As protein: CASSEAPGLGNTIYF. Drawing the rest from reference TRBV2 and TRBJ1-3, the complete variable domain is EPEVTQTPSHQVTQMGQEVILRCVPISNHLYFYWYRQILGQKVEFLVSFYNNEISEKSEIFDDQFSVERPDGSNFTLKIRSTKLEDSAMYFCASSEAPGLGNTIYFGEGSWLTVV.

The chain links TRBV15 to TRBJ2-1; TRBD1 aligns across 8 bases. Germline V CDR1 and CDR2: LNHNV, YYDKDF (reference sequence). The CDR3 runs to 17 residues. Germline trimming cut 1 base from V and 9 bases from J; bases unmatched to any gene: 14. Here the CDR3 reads CATSRATGTGGFGEQFF. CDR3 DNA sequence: TGTGCCACCAGCAGAGCTACCGGGACAGGCGGGTTTGGTGAGCAGTTCTTC.

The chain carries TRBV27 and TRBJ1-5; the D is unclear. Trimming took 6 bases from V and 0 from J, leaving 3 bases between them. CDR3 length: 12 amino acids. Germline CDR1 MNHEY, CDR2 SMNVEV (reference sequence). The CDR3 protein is CASSDSNQPQHF. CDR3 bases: TGTGCCAGCAGCGATAGCAATCAGCCCCAGCATTTT.

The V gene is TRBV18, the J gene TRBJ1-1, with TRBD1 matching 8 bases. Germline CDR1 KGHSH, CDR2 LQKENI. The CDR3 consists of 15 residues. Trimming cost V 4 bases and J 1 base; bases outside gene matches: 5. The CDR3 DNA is TGTGCCAGCTCACATTCGGACAGGGCGAACACTGAAGCTTTCTTT. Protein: CASSHSDRANTEAFF.

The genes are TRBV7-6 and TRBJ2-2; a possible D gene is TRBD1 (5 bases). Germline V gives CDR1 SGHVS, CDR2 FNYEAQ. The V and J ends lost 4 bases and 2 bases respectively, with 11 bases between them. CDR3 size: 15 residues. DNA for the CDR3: TGTGCCAGCAGCTCCCAACAGGAAAACACCGGGGAGCTGTTTTTT. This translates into CASSSQQENTGELFF.

The CDR3 DNA follows: TGTGCCACCAGTGTGGGGGCGAGTGAGCAGTTCTTC. It specifies CATSVGASEQFF. V gene TRBV24-1 combines with J gene TRBJ2-1; D possibly corresponds to TRBD1 (6 bases). V lost 5 bases, J lost 9 bases, and 10 bases lay in between. Germline CDR1 and CDR2: KGHDR and SFDVKD. The CDR3 covers 12 residues.

The CDR3 spells CASSYNRDMGFTDTQYF. CDR3 coding DNA: TGTGCCAGCAGTTACAACCGGGACATGGGATTCACGGATACGCAGTATTTT. This chain connects TRBV6-2 or TRBV6-3 to TRBJ2-3; a weak D match, TRBD1 (6 bases). Germline CDR1 and CDR2: MNHEY and SVGEGT. The V and J ends lost 2 bases and 6 bases respectively, with 21 bases between them. The CDR3 is 17 amino acids.

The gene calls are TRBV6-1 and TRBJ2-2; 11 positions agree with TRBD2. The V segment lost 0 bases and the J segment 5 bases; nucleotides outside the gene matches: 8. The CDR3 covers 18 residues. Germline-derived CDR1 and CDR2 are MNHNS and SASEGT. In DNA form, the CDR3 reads TGTGCCAGCAGTGAAGCACAAATAGCGGGAGGGTTGACCGGGGAGCTGTTTTTT. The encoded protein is CASSEAQIAGGLTGELFF.

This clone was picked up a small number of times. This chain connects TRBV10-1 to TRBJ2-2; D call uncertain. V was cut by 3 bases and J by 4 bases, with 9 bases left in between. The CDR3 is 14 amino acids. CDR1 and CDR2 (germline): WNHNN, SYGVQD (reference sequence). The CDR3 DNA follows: TGCGCCAGCAGTGACCGGGTTGGCACCGGGGAGCTGTTTTTT. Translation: CASSDRVGTGELFF.